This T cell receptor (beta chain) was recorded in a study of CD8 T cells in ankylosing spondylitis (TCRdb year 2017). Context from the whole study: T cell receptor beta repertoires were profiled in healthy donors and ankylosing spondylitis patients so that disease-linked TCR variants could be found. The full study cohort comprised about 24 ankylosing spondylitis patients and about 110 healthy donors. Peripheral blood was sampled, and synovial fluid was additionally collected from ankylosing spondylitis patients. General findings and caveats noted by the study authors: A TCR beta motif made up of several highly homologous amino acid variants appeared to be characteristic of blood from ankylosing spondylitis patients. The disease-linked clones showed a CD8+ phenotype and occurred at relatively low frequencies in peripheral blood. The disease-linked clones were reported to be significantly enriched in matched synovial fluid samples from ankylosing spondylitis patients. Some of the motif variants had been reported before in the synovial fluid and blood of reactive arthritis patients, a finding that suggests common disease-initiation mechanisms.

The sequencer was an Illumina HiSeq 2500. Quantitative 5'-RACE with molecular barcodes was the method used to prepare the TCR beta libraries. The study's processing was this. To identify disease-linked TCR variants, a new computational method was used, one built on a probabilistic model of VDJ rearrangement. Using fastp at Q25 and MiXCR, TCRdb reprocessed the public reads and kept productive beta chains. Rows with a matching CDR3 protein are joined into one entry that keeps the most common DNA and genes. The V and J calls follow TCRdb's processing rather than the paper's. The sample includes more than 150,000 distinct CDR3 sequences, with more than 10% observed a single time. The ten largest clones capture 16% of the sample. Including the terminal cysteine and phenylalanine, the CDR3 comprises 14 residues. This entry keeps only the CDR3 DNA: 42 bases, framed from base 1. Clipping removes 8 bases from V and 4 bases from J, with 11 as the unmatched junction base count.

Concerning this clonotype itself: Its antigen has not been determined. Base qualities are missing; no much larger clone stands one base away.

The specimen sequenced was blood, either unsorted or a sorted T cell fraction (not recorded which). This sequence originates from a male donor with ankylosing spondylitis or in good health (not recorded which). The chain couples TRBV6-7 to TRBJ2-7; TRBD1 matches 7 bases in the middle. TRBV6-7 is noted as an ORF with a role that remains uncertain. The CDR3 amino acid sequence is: CASFGDREKYEQYF. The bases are TGTGCCAGCTTTGGCGACAGGGAGAAGTACGAGCAGTACTTC.